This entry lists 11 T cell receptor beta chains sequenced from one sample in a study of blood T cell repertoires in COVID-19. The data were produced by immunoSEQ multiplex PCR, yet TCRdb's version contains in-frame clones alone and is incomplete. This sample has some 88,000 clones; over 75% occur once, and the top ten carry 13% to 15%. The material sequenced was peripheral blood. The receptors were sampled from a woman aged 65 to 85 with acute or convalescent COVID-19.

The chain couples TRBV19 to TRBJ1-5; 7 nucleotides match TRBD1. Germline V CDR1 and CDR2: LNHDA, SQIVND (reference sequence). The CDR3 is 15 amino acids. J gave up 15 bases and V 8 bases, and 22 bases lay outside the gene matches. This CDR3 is CASEGAGQFPHFAHF. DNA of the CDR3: TGTGCCAGTGAGGGGGCGGGACAGTTCCCTCATTTTGCGCATTTT.

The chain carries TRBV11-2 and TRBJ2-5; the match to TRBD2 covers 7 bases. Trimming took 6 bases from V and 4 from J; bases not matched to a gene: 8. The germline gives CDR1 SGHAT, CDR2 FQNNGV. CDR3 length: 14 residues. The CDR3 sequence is CASSPLADSETQYF. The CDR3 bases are TGTGCCAGCAGTCCTCTAGCGGACTCAGAGACCCAGTACTTC.

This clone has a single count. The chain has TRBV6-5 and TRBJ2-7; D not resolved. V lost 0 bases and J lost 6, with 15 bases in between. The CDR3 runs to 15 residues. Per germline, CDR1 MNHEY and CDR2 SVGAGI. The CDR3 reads CASSYSAGFYSEQYV. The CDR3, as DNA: TGTGCCAGCAGTTACTCGGCCGGGTTTTATTCCGAGCAGTACGTC.

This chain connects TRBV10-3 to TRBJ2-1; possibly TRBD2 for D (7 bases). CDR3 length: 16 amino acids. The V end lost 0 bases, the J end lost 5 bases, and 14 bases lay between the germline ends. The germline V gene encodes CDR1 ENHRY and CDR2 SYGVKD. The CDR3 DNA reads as TGTGCCATCAGTGAGTCGCGGGGGCTAGCGAACAATGAGCAGTTCTTC. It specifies CAISESRGLANNEQFF.

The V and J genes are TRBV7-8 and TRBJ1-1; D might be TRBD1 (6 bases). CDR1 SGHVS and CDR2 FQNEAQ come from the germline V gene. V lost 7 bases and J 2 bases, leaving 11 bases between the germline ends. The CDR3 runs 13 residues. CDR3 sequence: CASKGVRNTEAFF. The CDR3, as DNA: TGTGCCAGCAAGGGGGTCCGAAACACTGAAGCTTTCTTT.

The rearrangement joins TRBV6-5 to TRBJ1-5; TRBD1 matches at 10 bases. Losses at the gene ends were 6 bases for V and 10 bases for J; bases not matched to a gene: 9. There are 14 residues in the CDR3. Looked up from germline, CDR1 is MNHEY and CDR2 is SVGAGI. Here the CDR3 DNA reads TGTGCCAGCAGCCAAGACAGGGGGCTTGAACCCCAGCATTTT. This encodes CASSQDRGLEPQHF.

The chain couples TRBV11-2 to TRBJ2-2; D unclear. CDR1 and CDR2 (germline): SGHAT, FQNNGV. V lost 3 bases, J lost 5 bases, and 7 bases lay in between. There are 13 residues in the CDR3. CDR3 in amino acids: CASSFYPTGELFF. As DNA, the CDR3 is TGTGCCAGCAGCTTCTATCCAACCGGGGAGCTGTTTTTT.

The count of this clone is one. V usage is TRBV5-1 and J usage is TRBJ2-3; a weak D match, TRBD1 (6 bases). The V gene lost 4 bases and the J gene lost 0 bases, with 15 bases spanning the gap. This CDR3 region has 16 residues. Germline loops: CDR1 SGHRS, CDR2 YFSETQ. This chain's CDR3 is CASSPAGATSTDTQYF. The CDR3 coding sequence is TGCGCCAGCAGCCCGGCAGGGGCTACTAGCACAGATACGCAGTATTTT.

CDR3 in DNA: TGTGCCAGCAAACAAGACGGGACTGAAGCTTTCTTT. It codes for CASKQDGTEAFF. This chain links TRBV27 with TRBJ1-1; D remains unclear. The CDR3 is 12 residues long. V was trimmed by 7 bases and J by 5 bases, leaving 11 bases between them. The V gene's germline CDR1 is MNHEY and CDR2 SMNVEV (reference sequence).

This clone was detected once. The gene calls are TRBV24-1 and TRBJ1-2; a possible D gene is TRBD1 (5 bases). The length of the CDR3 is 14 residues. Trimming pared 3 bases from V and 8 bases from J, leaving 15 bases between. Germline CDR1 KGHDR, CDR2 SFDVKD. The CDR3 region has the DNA TGTGCCACCAGTGATGCACGCGGGGGATACGGCTACACCTTC. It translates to CATSDARGGYGYTF.

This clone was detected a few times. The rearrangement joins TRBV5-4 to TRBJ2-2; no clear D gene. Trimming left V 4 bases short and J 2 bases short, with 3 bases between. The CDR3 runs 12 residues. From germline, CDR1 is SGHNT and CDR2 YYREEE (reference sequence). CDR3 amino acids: CASSPNTGELFF. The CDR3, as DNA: TGTGCCAGCAGCCCTAACACCGGGGAGCTGTTTTTT. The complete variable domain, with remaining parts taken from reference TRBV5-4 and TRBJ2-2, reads ETGVTQSPTHLIKTRGQQVTLRCSSQSGHNTVSWYQQALGQGPQFIFQYYREEENGRGNFPPRFSGLQFPNYSSELNVNALELDDSALYLCASSPNTGELFFGEGSRLTVL.